This TCR beta chain was recorded in a study of breast tumors, draining lymph nodes, adjacent tissues. General study points: Findings are consistent with lymph node origin and intratumoral expansion of most tumor T cells. Tumor TCR diversity was below lymph nodes but above nontumor tissue. The lymph node origin of tumor T cells was framed as consistent with a hypothesis, not demonstrated. Tumor and nontumor repertoires were significantly more similar in luminal-like than in basal-like breast cancer.

MiXCR, applied by TCRdb to the multiplex PCR reads, yields one record per CDR3 protein. The sample has about 21,000 distinct CDR3 sequences, approximately 51% seen once. Within the sample, this clonotype is medium-sized (0.01 to 0.1%). Its antigen is unknown. Trimming at V came to 0 bases and at J to 3 bases, leaving 5 bases not matched to a gene. Germline V CDR1 and CDR2: LNHNV, YYDKDF (reference sequence). The CDR3 consists of 15 residues. The sequence was obtained from a female donor with breast cancer. Some clones in this sample may be carry-over from other donors' samples. The J gene is TRBJ2-7, the V gene TRBV15; 7 positions agree with TRBD1. The material sequenced was breast tumor tissue. CDR3 DNA: TGTGCCACCAGCAGAGAAGGGACAGCATTCTACGAGCAGTACTTC. It encodes CATSREGTAFYEQYF.